Sequencing of this T cell receptor beta chain was carried out in a study of blood T cell repertoires in COVID-19. At the level of the study: Italy, Spain and the United States were the sources of the convalescent and acute COVID-19 samples. T cells, B-cell-depleted T cells, or PBMCs supplied cDNA or gDNA.

This clone was observed a single time. Before being deemed recovered, Cohort 3 donors had two negative PCRs, clearance, or symptom resolution. Profiling relied on immunoSEQ multiplex PCR, and the TCRdb table lists in-frame clones only, not all of them. The data contain some 310,000 clones, 85% to 90% of them seen just once; the ten biggest clones take up about 8.4%. V lost 0 bases to trimming and J lost 1 base, with 16 bases between them. CDR1 SGHDT and CDR2 YYEEEE come from the germline V gene. This CDR3 has 17 residues. This clonotype was sampled from a woman aged 25 to 39 who had recovered from COVID-19. The rearrangement links TRBV5-6 to TRBJ2-5; no clear D gene. Sequencing input: PBMCs or T cells enriched from blood (not recorded which). CDR3 nucleotide sequence: TGTGCCAGCAGCTTGGATGCGTACGGTGGGCTCCAAGAGACCCAGTACTTC. Translating it yields CASSLDAYGGLQETQYF.